The 17 T cell receptor beta chains reported below all come from one sample, sequenced in a study of vaccination effects on CD4 cells after COVID-19. Only in-frame clones appear in the TCRdb table, and some are missing; sequencing was by immunoSEQ multiplex PCR. The data show 25,000 to 35,000 clones, 65% seen once. For these receptors, no antigen is known. Viral peptide pool expansion of antigen-specific CD4+ T cells preceded sequencing in the ViraFEST assay. Following a 10-day culture, CD4+ T cells were purified. Participants got two doses of BNT162b2 or mRNA-1273 vaccine. The sequenced sample was CD4+ T cells from PBMCs cultured with SARS-CoV-2 spike peptides, obtained after COVID-19 vaccination. The receptors stem from a human donor who received a COVID-19 vaccine.

This clone was detected a few times. Here the CDR3 DNA reads TGCGCCAGCAGCTCACAGGGTGAAAATTCACCCCTCCACTTT. Translating it yields CASSSQGENSPLHF. This chain links TRBV5-1 with TRBJ1-6; D possibly corresponds to TRBD1 (6 bases). Germline V gene lookup returns CDR1 SGHRS and CDR2 YFSETQ. This CDR3 has 14 residues. V was shortened by 3 bases and J by 7 bases, with 11 bases between the two germline ends.

The chain combines TRBV13 with TRBJ1-1, with D possibly being TRBD1 (5 bases). CDR1 is PRHDT, CDR2 FYEKMQ, per germline (reference sequence). V was cut by 0 bases and J by 3 bases, with 14 bases left in between. The CDR3 spans 16 residues. This chain's CDR3 is CASSLGFQGLYTEAFF. The CDR3 DNA is TGTGCCAGCAGCTTAGGATTCCAGGGTCTTTACACTGAAGCTTTCTTT.

J is TRBJ1-1 and V is TRBV10-1; 7 bases are shared with TRBD1. Germline V gene data show CDR1 as WNHNN and CDR2 as SYGVQD (reference sequence). CDR3 length: 14 residues. Trimming cost V 7 bases and J 4 bases; bases outside gene matches: 9. The CDR3 sequence: CASKPRTGGTEAFF. The CDR3 region has the DNA TGCGCCAGCAAGCCGCGGACAGGAGGCACTGAAGCTTTCTTT.

The chain uses TRBV2 and TRBJ2-5, with 9 nucleotides matching TRBD2. V lost 2 bases, J lost 4 bases, and 8 bases stayed unmatched. CDR1 is SNHLY and CDR2 is FYNNEI in the germline V gene. The CDR3 covers 16 residues. The CDR3, as DNA: TGTGCCAGCAGTGAAAATAGCGGGAGCTGGGGAGAGACCCAGTACTTC. Translated: CASSENSGSWGETQYF.

This chain links TRBV19 with TRBJ2-5; D remains unclear. The CDR3 spans 13 residues. The germline CDR1 and CDR2 sequences are LNHDA and SQIVND (reference sequence). Trimming stripped 6 bases from V and 5 bases from J, with 13 bases between. Written as DNA, the CDR3 is TGTGCCAGTAGGAAGGATGGGGTTGAGACCCAGTACTTC. Residues: CASRKDGVETQYF.

This clone was counted between two and nine times. The chain employs TRBV25-1 and TRBJ1-1; no definite D call. The V end lost 1 base, the J end lost 2 bases, and 11 bases lay between the germline ends. There are 15 residues in the CDR3. Germline V gene lookup returns CDR1 MGHDK and CDR2 SYGVNS. As DNA, the CDR3 is TGTGCCAGCAGTGAATTAGGCAGGAGAAACACTGAAGCTTTCTTT. It encodes CASSELGRRNTEAFF.

The rearrangement uses TRBV6-5 and TRBJ1-1; perhaps TRBD1 as D (6 bases). The CDR3 has 12 amino acids. The germline CDR1 and CDR2 sequences are MNHEY and SVGAGI. V was cut by 5 bases and J by 3 bases, with 7 bases left in between. Here the CDR3 reads CASSRGYTEAFF. The CDR3 DNA is TGTGCCAGCAGTAGGGGGTACACTGAAGCTTTCTTT.

The chain combines TRBV2 with TRBJ2-5, with TRBD2 matching over 12 bases. The CDR3 spans 14 residues. Germline CDR1 SNHLY, CDR2 FYNNEI. J gave up 5 bases and V 8 bases, and 6 bases lay outside the gene matches. CDR3 nucleotides: TGTGCCAGCCACCTAGCGGGGGGGCTCGAGACCCAGTACTTC. This translates into CASHLAGGLETQYF.

The chain joins TRBV11-2 to TRBJ2-4, with TRBD1 identical over 10 bases. CDR1 and CDR2 from the germline V gene are SGHAT and FQNNGV. V gave up 5 bases and J gave up 8 bases; unmatched junction bases: 3. CDR3 length: 13 residues. CDR3 DNA sequence: TGTGCCAGCAGCGTGGACAGGGGGGACATTCAGTACTTC. Residues: CASSVDRGDIQYF.

The table lists this clone with a few counts. This chain links TRBV12-3 or TRBV12-4 with TRBJ1-1; D remains unclear. CDR3 size: 12 residues. Trimming left V 3 bases short and J 3 bases short, with 5 bases between. CDR3 loop: CASSFLYTEAFF. CDR3 DNA: TGTGCCAGCAGTTTTTTGTACACTGAAGCTTTCTTT.

V is TRBV6-5 and J is TRBJ1-2, with TRBD1 matching over 9 bases. CDR1 is MNHEY and CDR2 is SVGAGI in the germline V gene. Losses at the gene ends were 6 bases for V and 9 bases for J; bases not matched to a gene: 5. This CDR3 contains 12 residues. This CDR3 reads CASSPGQGRYTF. In DNA, the CDR3 is TGTGCCAGCAGCCCCGGACAGGGGCGCTACACCTTC.

The V and J genes are TRBV11-2 and TRBJ1-1; a weak D match, TRBD1 (6 bases). Germline V CDR1 and CDR2: SGHAT, FQNNGV. The CDR3 consists of 14 residues. V dropped 1 base and J dropped 7 bases, with 13 bases sitting between them. CDR3 region: CASSLVPQGGEAFF. CDR3 bases: TGTGCCAGCAGCTTAGTCCCACAGGGCGGTGAAGCTTTCTTT.

This clone was detected only a few times. This sequence joins TRBV7-7 and TRBJ2-2; TRBD1 matches 9 bases. The CDR3 runs to 14 residues. Germline V gives CDR1 SSHAT, CDR2 FNYEAQ (reference sequence). V shed 5 bases and J 8 bases; nucleotides not matched to a gene: 6. In nucleotides, the CDR3 is TGTGCCAGCAGCCTCGGACAGGGGTCAGGGGAGCTGTTTTTT. It translates to CASSLGQGSGELFF.

The chain combines TRBV19 with TRBJ1-4, with unresolved D. The CDR3 covers 14 residues. Germline values: CDR1 LNHDA, CDR2 SQIVND (reference sequence). Trimming left V 5 bases short and J 4 bases short, with 11 bases between. The CDR3 reads CASSLGSYNEKLFF. In DNA, the CDR3 is TGTGCCAGTAGTCTGGGCAGTTATAATGAAAAACTGTTTTTT.

This clone has more than one count but fewer than ten. This chain links TRBV20-1 with TRBJ1-2, with D unresolved. Looked up from germline, CDR1 is DFQATT and CDR2 is SNEGSKA (reference sequence). V lost 3 bases and J lost 9, with 14 bases in between. The CDR3 is 12 residues long. The CDR3 loop reads CSASSSQNRYTF. DNA for the CDR3: TGCAGTGCTAGTAGCTCACAGAATCGCTACACCTTC.

The chain links TRBV5-1 to TRBJ1-1; 8 bases agree with TRBD1. Germline CDR1 SGHRS, CDR2 YFSETQ. The V segment lost 7 bases and the J segment 0 bases; nucleotides outside the gene matches: 5. The CDR3 is 14 residues long. CDR3 region: CASCLDRVNTEAFF. DNA for the CDR3: TGCGCCAGCTGCCTGGACAGGGTGAACACTGAAGCTTTCTTT.

This chain joins TRBV5-1 and TRBJ2-6; D call uncertain. The length of the CDR3 is 16 residues. Trimming cost V 0 bases and J 0 bases, with 7 bases left between them. Germline CDR1 and CDR2: SGHRS and YFSETQ. The CDR3 DNA reads TGCGCCAGCAGCTTGGAAAGGAACTCTGGGGCCAACGTCCTGACTTTC. Protein sequence: CASSLERNSGANVLTF.